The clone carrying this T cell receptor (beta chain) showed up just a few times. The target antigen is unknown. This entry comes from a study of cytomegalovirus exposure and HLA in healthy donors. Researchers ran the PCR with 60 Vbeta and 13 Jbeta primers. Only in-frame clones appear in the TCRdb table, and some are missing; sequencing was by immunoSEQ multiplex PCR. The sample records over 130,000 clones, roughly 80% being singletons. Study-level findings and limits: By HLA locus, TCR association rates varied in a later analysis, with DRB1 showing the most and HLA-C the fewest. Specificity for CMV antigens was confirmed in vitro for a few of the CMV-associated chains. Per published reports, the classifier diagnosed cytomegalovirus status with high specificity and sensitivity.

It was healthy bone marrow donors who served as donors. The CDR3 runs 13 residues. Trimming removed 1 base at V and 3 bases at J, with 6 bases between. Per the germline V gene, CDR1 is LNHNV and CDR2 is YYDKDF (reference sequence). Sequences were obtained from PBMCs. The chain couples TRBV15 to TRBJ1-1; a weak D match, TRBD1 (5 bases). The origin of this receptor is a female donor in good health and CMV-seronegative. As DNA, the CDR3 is TGTGCCACCAGCAGAGGACAGTACACTGAAGCTTTCTTT. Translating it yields CATSRGQYTEAFF.